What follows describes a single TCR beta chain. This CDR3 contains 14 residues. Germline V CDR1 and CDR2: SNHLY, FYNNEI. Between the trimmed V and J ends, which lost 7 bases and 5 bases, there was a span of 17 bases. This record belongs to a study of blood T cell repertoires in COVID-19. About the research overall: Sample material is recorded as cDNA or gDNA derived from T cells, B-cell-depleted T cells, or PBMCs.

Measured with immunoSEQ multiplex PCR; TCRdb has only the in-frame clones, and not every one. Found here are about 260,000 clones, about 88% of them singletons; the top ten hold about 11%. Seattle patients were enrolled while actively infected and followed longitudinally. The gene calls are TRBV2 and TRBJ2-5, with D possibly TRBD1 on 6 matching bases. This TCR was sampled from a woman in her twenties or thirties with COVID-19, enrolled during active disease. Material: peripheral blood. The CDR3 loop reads CASIELGARETQYF. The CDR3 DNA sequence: TGTGCCAGCATAGAGCTGGGGGCGCGTGAGACCCAGTACTTC. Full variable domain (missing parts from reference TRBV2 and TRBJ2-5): EPEVTQTPSHQVTQMGQEVILRCVPISNHLYFYWYRQILGQKVEFLVSFYNNEISEKSEIFDDQFSVERPDGSNFTLKIRSTKLEDSAMYFCASIELGARETQYFGPGTRLLVL.